The clone carrying this TCR beta chain has just a few counts. This sample stems from a study of response to subunit inactivated influenza vaccine. MiXCR, applied by TCRdb to the RT-PCR reads, yields one record per CDR3 protein. Of roughly 620,000 distinct CDR3 sequences in the sample, roughly 12% were seen once. The germline CDR1 and CDR2 sequences are DFQATT and SNEGSKA (reference sequence). The CDR3 is 15 residues long. Trimming removed 0 bases from V and 7 bases from J, with 18 bases in between. This same sample was also taken into another study, of T cells expressing NK-cell markers. From that second work: UMIs were included in TCR beta cDNA generated by 5'RACE template switching. Seven donors tested HCMV-seropositive and one tested seronegative among the eight sequenced. About 1.0-8% of CD8+ T cells in over 5 donors belonged to dominant NKG2C+ clonotypes. The HCMV specificity of the expanded NKG2C+ T cell clones stayed unresolved.

Source: PBMCs from blood, taken on the day of vaccination. This receptor was identified in a man aged 50-60 years who received an inactivated influenza vaccine. The gene calls are TRBV20-1 and TRBJ1-2, with a tentative D call TRBD1 (5 bases). The CDR3 coding sequence is TGCAGTGCTAGAGATCACGGCCAGGGAACCGGTGGCTACACCTTC. It specifies CSARDHGQGTGGYTF.